This T cell receptor beta chain was documented in a study of T-cell reconstitution after alpha-beta-depleted transplantation in children. Study observations and caveats: Once a year had passed after transplant, T-cell counts and diversity came mostly from newly produced T cells. About two months after transplant, alpha-beta T cells reportedly came from several hundred expanded graft clones.

V was pared by 5 bases and J by 10 bases, with 12 bases between. The CDR3 runs to 13 residues. The TCRbeta library was prepared with unique molecular identifiers. TCRdb called the PCR reads again in MiXCR, with one record for every CDR3 protein. The sample lists about a million distinct CDR3 sequences, about 30% occurring once. With regard to this clonotype: What it binds is not known.

This material consisted of PBMCs, mostly from graft donor cells, taken 360 days after TCRalphabeta/CD19-depleted stem cell transplant. The chain carries TRBV12-3 or TRBV12-4 and TRBJ1-6, with D possibly TRBD1 on 6 matching bases. The receptor's source is a boy in the first two years of life who had a stem cell transplant for SCID, so the T cells may come from the graft donor. In DNA, the CDR3 is TGTGCCAGCAGTCCCTTCGGGGGCTCACCCCTCCACTTT. It is translated as CASSPFGGSPLHF.